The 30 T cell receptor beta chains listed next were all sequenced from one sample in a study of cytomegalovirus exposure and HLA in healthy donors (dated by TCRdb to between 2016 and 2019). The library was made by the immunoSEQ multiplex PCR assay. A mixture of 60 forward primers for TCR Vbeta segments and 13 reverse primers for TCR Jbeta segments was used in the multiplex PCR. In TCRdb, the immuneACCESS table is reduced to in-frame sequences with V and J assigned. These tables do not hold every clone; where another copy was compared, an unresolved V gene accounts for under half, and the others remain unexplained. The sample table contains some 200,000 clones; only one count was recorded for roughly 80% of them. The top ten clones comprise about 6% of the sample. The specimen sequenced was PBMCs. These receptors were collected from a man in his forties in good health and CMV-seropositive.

The DNA of the CDR3 is TGCGCCAGCAGCCAAGAACCAGGGGCAACTAATGAAAAACTGTTTTTT. This sequence encodes CASSQEPGATNEKLFF. The chain recombines TRBV4-3 with TRBJ1-4; D possibly corresponds to TRBD1 (6 bases). The CDR3 is 16 amino acids. The ends were cut back, 0 bases at V and 0 bases at J, with 8 bases in the middle. Germline lookup yields CDR1 LGHNA and CDR2 YSLEER.

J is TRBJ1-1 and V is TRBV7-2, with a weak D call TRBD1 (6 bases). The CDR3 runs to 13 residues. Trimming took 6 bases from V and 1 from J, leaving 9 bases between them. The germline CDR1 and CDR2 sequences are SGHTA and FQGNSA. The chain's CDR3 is CASSLQGNTEAFF. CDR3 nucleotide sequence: TGTGCCAGCAGTCTACAGGGGAACACTGAAGCTTTCTTT.

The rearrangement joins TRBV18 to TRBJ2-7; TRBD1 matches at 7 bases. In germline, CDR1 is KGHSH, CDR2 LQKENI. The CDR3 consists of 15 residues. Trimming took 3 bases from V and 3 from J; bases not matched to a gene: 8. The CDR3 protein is CASSPPTGQVYEQYF. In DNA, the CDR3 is TGTGCCAGCTCACCTCCGACAGGGCAGGTCTACGAGCAGTACTTC.

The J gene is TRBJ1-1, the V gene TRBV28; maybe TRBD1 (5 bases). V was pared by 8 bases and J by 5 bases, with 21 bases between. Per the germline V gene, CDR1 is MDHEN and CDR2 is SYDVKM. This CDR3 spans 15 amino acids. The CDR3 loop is CASRPSGLLVTEAFF. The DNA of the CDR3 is TGTGCCAGCCGACCGTCGGGACTCTTGGTAACTGAAGCTTTCTTT.

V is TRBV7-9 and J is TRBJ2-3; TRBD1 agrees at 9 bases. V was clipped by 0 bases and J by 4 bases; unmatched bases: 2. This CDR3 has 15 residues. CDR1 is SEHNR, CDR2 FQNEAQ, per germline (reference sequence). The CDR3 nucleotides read TGTGCCAGCAGCTTAGCTACAGGGGGCCCAGATACGCAGTATTTT. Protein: CASSLATGGPDTQYF.

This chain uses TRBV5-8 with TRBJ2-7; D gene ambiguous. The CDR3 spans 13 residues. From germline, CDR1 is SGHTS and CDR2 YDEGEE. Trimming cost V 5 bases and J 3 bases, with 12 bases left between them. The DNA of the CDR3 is TGTGCCAGCAGGGTACCCAGTAACTACGAGCAGTACTTC. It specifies CASRVPSNYEQYF.

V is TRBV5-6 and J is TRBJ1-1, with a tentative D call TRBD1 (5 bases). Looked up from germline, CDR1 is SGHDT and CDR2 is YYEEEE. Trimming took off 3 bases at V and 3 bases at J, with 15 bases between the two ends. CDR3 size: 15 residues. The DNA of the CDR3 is TGTGCCAGCAGCTCCAGCCCCGGAGGGGACACTGAAGCTTTCTTT. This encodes CASSSSPGGDTEAFF.

The CDR3 sequence: CASSTSGGPSTQYF. In nucleotides, the CDR3 is TGTGCCAGCAGTACTAGCGGGGGTCCGTCTACGCAGTATTTT. The chain employs TRBV7-2 and TRBJ2-3; 11 nucleotides line up with TRBD2. The CDR3 covers 14 residues. The J segment lost 8 bases and the V segment lost 6 bases, leaving 7 bases of the junction unmatched. From germline, CDR1 is SGHTA and CDR2 FQGNSA.

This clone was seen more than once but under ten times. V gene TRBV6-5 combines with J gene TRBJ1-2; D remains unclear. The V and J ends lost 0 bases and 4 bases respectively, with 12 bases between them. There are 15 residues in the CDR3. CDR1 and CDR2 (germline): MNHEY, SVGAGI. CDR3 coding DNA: TGTGCCAGCAGTTACTCGCTCGGGAACACCTATGGCTACACCTTC. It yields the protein CASSYSLGNTYGYTF.

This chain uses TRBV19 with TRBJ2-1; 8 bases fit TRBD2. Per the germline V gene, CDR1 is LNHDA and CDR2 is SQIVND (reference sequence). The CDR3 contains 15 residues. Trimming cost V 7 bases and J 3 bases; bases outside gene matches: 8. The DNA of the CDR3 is TGTGCCAGTACGGAGCGGGGGTCGGGCTACAATGAGCAGTTCTTC. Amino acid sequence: CASTERGSGYNEQFF.

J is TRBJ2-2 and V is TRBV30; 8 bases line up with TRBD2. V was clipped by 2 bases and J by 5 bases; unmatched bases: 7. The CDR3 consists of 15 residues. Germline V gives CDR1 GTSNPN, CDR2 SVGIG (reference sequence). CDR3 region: CAWSRGGPGTGELFF. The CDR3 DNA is TGTGCCTGGAGTCGGGGGGGCCCGGGGACCGGGGAGCTGTTTTTT.

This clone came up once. Here the CDR3 reads CASSQDRGLGRTQYF. For the CDR3, the DNA is TGTGCCAGCAGCCAAGACAGGGGGCTGGGACGGACGCAGTATTTT. The rearrangement uses TRBV11-1 and TRBJ2-3, with 10 bases lining up with TRBD1. CDR3 length equals 15 residues. Trimming took 5 bases from V and 9 from J; bases not matched to a gene: 11. From germline, CDR1 is SGHAT and CDR2 FQDESV (reference sequence).

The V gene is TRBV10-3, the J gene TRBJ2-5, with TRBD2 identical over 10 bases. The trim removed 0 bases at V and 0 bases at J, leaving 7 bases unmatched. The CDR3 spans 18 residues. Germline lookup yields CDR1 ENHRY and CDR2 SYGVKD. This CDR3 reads CAISESIGSGGYQETQYF. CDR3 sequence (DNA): TGTGCCATCAGTGAGTCGATTGGTAGCGGGGGGTACCAAGAGACCCAGTACTTC.

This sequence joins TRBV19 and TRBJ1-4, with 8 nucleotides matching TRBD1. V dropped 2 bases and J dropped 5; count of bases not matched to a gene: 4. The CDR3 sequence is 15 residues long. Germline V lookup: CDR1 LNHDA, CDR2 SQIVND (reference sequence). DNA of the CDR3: TGTGCCAGTAGTATAAGACAGGGGCGGAATGAAAAACTGTTTTTT. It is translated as CASSIRQGRNEKLFF.

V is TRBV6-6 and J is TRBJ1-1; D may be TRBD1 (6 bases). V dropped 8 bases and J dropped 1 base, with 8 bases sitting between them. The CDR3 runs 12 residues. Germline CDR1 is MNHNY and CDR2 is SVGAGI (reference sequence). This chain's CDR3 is CASRQANTEAFF. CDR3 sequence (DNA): TGTGCCAGCCGACAGGCGAACACTGAAGCTTTCTTT.

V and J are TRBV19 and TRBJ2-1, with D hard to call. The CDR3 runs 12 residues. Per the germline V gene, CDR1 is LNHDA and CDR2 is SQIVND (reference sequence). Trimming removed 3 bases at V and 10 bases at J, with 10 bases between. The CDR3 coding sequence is TGTGCCAGTAGTATTGTGGCATTCGAGCAGTTCTTC. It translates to CASSIVAFEQFF.

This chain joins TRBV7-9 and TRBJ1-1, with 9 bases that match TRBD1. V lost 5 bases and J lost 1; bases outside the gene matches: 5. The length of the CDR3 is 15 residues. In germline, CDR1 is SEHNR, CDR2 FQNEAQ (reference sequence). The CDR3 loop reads CASSTQTGGNTEAFF. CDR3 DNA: TGTGCCAGCAGCACCCAGACAGGGGGGAACACTGAAGCTTTCTTT.

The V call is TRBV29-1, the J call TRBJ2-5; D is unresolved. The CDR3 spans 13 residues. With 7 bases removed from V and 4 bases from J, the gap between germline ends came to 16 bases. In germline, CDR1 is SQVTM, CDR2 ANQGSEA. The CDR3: CSATRAPGETQYF. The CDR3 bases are TGCAGCGCAACTCGAGCTCCGGGAGAGACCCAGTACTTC. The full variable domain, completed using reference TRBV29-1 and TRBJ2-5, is SAVISQKPSRDICQRGTSLTIQCQVDSQVTMMFWYRQQPGQSLTLIATANQGSEATYESGFVIDKFPISRPNLTFSTLTVSNMSPEDSSIYLCSATRAPGETQYFGPGTRLLVL.

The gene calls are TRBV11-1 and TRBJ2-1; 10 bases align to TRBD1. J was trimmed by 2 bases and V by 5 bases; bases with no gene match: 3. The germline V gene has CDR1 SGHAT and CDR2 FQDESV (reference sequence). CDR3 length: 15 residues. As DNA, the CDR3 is TGTGCCAGCAGCCCGGGACAGGGGACCTACAATGAGCAGTTCTTC. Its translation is CASSPGQGTYNEQFF. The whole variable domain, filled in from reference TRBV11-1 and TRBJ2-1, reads EAEVAQSPRYKITEKSQAVAFWCDPISGHATLYWYRQILGQGPELLVQFQDESVVDDSQLPKDRFSAERLKGVDSTLKIQPAELGDSAMYLCASSPGQGTYNEQFFGPGTRLTVL.

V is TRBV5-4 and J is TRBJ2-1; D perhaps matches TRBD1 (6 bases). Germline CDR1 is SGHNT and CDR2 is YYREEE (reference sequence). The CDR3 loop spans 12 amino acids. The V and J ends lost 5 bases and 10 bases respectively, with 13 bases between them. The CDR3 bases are TGTGCCAGCAGACGGACAGACCAGGAGCAGTTCTTC. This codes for CASRRTDQEQFF.

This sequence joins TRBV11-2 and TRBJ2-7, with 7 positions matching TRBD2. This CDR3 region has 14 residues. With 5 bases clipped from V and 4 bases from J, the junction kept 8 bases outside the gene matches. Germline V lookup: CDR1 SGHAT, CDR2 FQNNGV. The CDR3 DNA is TGTGCCAGCAGCCTCCTGCGCGGGGGTTACGAGCAGTACTTC. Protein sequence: CASSLLRGGYEQYF. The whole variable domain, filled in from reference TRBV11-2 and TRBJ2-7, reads EAGVAQSPRYKIIEKRQSVAFWCNPISGHATLYWYQQILGQGPKLLIQFQNNGVVDDSQLPKDRFSAERLKGVDSTLKIQPAKLEDSAVYLCASSLLRGGYEQYFGPGTRLTVT.

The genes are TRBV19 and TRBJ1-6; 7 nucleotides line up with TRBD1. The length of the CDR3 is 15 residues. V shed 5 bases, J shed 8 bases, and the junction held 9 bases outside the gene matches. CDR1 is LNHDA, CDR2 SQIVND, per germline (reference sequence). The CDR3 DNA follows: TGTGCCAGTAGTTTTGAGGGGGCGAGGGATTCACCCCTCCACTTT. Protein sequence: CASSFEGARDSPLHF. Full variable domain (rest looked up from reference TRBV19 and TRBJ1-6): DGGITQSPKYLFRKEGQNVTLSCEQNLNHDAMYWYRQDPGQGLRLIYYSQIVNDFQKGDIAEGYSVSREKKESFPLTVTSAQKNPTAFYLCASSFEGARDSPLHFGNGTRLTVT.

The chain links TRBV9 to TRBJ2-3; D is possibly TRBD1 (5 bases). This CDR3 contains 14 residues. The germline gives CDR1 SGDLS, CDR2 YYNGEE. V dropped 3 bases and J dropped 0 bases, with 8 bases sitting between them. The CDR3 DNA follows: TGTGCCAGCAGCGACAAGGGGAGCACAGATACGCAGTATTTT. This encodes CASSDKGSTDTQYF.

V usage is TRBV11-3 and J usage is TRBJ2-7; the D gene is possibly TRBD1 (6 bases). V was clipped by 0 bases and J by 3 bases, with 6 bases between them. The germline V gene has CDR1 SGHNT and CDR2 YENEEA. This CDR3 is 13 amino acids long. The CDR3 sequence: CASSLEDSYEQYF. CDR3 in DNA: TGTGCCAGCAGCTTAGAGGACAGCTACGAGCAGTACTTC.

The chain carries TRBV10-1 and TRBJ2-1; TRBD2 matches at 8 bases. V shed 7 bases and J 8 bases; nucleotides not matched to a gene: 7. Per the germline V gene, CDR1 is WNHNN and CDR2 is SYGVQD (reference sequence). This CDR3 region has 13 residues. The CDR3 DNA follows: TGCGCCAGCACCCCCGGGAGGGGCGATGAGCAGTTCTTC. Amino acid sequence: CASTPGRGDEQFF.

The CDR3: CASSLSSGGKSYEQYF. The CDR3 DNA sequence: TGCGCCAGCAGCTTGTCTAGCGGGGGGAAATCCTACGAGCAGTACTTC. The V and J genes are TRBV5-1 and TRBJ2-7, with 11 nucleotides matching TRBD2. CDR3 length equals 16 residues. The V gene end was trimmed by 1 base and the J gene end by 1 base; junction bases not matched to a gene: 4. Germline CDR1 reads SGHRS; CDR2 reads YFSETQ.

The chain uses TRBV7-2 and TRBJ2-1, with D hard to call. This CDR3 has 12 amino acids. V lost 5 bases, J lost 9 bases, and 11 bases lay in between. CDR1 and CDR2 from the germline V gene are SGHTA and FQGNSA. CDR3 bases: TGTGCCAGCAGCCCCCGAGCAGGTGAGCAGTTCTTC. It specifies CASSPRAGEQFF.

CDR3 coding DNA: TGTGCCAGAACAACGGGACAGCATAATTCACCCCTCCACTTT. This sequence encodes CARTTGQHNSPLHF. The chain joins TRBV28 to TRBJ1-6; 7 nucleotides align to TRBD1. CDR1 and CDR2 from the germline V gene are MDHEN and SYDVKM. V lost 9 bases and J lost 5; bases outside the gene matches: 7. This CDR3 has 14 residues.

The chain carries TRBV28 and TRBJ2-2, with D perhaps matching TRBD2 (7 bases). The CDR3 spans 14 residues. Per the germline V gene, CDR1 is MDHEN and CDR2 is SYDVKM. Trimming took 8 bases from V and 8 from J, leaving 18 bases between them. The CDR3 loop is CASHGGPPLGELFF. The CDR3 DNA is TGTGCCAGCCACGGGGGGCCTCCCCTTGGGGAGCTGTTTTTT.

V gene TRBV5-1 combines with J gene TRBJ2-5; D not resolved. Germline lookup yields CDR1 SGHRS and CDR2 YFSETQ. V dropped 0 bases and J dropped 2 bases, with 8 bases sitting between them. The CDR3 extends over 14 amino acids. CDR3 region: CASSLGTLQETQYF. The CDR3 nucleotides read TGCGCCAGCAGCTTGGGAACGCTACAAGAGACCCAGTACTTC. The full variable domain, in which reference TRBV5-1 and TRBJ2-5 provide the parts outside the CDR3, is KAGVTQTPRYLIKTRGQQVTLSCSPISGHRSVSWYQQTPGQGLQFLFEYFSETQRNKGNFPGRFSGRQFSNSRSEMNVSTLELGDSALYLCASSLGTLQETQYFGPGTRLLVL.